The following is a T cell receptor (beta chain) sequence with its context. One junction end does not reproduce the germline sequence, and a read error may be involved. The CDR3 consists of 13 residues. The data derive from a study of T-cell reconstitution after alpha-beta-depleted transplantation in children. Unique molecular identifiers featured in how the TCRbeta library was prepared. One entry per CDR3 protein results from TCRdb running MiXCR on the PCR reads. The sample consists of some 180,000 distinct CDR3 sequences, roughly 7.1% of them appearing once. The TCR comes from a boy younger than 10 with acute lymphoblastic leukemia, due to receive a stem cell transplant. The sequencing here drew on PBMCs, taken before TCRalphabeta/CD19-depleted stem cell transplant. This chain connects TRBV12-3 or TRBV12-4 to TRBJ2-7; D is unclear. CDR3 coding DNA: TGTGCCAGCAGTTTAGGGCTCTCCTCCGAGCAGTACTTC. Amino acids: CASSLGLSSEQYF.